The T cell receptor beta chain under discussion was sequenced for a study of T cells after yellow fever vaccination. In TCRdb, the 5' RACE reads were re-called with MiXCR into one record per CDR3 protein. The sample carries approximately 550,000 distinct CDR3 sequences, about 13% recorded once. The study, taken as a whole, reports: Reappearance after the booster was seen for most primary-vaccination clones, at 95% to 96% CD4 and 70% to 90% CD8.

This clonotype was seen a few times. No antigen is known for it. The CDR3 has 15 amino acids. CDR1 is SGHDN and CDR2 is FVKESK in the germline V gene. V shed 2 bases and J shed 0 bases, with 8 bases lying between them. Specimen: PBMCs, collected on the day of the yellow fever booster vaccination. This rearrangement joins TRBV14 to TRBJ2-1; maybe TRBD2 (6 bases). The sequence came from a man aged 25-40 years who received the YFV17D yellow fever vaccine. The CDR3 protein is CASSQFGSSYNEQFF. The CDR3 DNA reads as TGTGCCAGCAGCCAATTCGGGAGCTCCTACAATGAGCAGTTCTTC.